This T cell receptor (beta chain) was retrieved from a study of T-cell reconstitution after alpha-beta-depleted transplantation in children. TCRbeta library preparation incorporated unique molecular identifiers. TCRdb re-analysed the PCR reads in MiXCR, keeping a single row per CDR3 protein. The data contain under 450,000 distinct CDR3 sequences, 15% to 20% of them seen just once; the ten biggest clones take up roughly 27%. Study-wide findings and caveats: Newly produced T cells mostly provided counts and TCRbeta diversity after one year, as hyperexpanded clones declined.

This clonotype came up many times. Its antigen is unknown. Trimming at V came to 4 bases and at J to 3 bases, leaving 4 bases not matched to a gene. There are 14 residues in the CDR3. Germline V gene lookup returns CDR1 SGHRS and CDR2 YFSETQ. This clonotype was sampled from a boy under two years old who had a stem cell transplant for Wiskott-Aldrich syndrome, so the T cells may come from the graft donor. Sequences were derived from PBMCs, mostly from graft donor cells, sampled 360 days after TCRalphabeta/CD19-depleted stem cell transplant. The rearrangement joins TRBV5-1 to TRBJ2-7; 10 positions agree with TRBD1. CDR3 bases: TGCGCCAGCAGCGGCAGGACAGGGGGCTACGAGCAGTACTTC. It specifies CASSGRTGGYEQYF.